The next 5 T cell receptor beta chains were all read from a single sample in a study of response to subunit inactivated influenza vaccine. TCRdb ran MiXCR on the RT-PCR reads and lists one entry per CDR3 protein. In the table there are 500,000 to 600,000 distinct CDR3 sequences, 14% of which are singletons. The sequenced sample was PBMCs from blood, obtained less than 13 days after vaccination. The source is a man in his fifties who received an inactivated influenza vaccine.

This clonotype was counted many times. The genes are TRBV6-5 and TRBJ2-3; D gene unclear. CDR3 length equals 12 residues. Germline CDR1 is MNHEY and CDR2 is SVGAGI. Trimming left V 8 bases short and J 9 bases short, with 15 bases between. Written as DNA, the CDR3 is TGTGCCAGCGGGCTATATAGTGGGACGCAGTATTTT. It is translated as CASGLYSGTQYF.

This clonotype has more than one count but fewer than ten. The chain is built from TRBV11-2 and TRBJ2-7; TRBD1 or TRBD2 may be the D gene (6 bases each). V was pared by 2 bases and J by 2 bases, with 10 bases between. The CDR3 is made up of 14 amino acids. CDR1 and CDR2 from the germline V gene are SGHAT and FQNNGV. CDR3 in DNA: TGTGCCAGCAGCTTATTAGGGGGGACCTACGAGCAGTACTTC. Its protein product is CASSLLGGTYEQYF.

This clonotype was observed a few times. The V gene is TRBV12-3 or TRBV12-4, the J gene TRBJ2-7; 11 nucleotides line up with TRBD1. CDR3 length: 14 amino acids. The V and J ends lost 4 bases and 6 bases, in that order; junction bases with no gene match: 5. The CDR3: CASSSRTGGPEQYF. CDR3 DNA: TGTGCCAGCAGTTCCCGGACAGGGGGCCCCGAGCAGTACTTC.

The rearrangement links TRBV6-5 to TRBJ1-3, with D possibly matching TRBD1 (6 bases). Germline-derived CDR1 and CDR2 are MNHEY and SVGAGI. The V end lost 6 bases, the J end lost 3 bases, and 21 bases lay between the germline ends. This CDR3 has 17 amino acids. The CDR3 coding sequence is TGTGCCAGCAGCTCCCAAGTAAATGACAGGCGTGGAAACACCATATATTTT. Translation gives CASSSQVNDRRGNTIYF.

The sample holds a few counts of this clonotype. In nucleotides, the CDR3 is TGTGCCAGTAGTTATTCCGGGACAGGGGCCGGGCGGGCCAAAAACATTCAGTACTTC. This translates into CASSYSGTGAGRAKNIQYF. The gene calls are TRBV19 and TRBJ2-4; 10 nucleotides agree with TRBD1. The CDR3 sequence is 19 residues long. V gave up 5 bases and J gave up 1 base; unmatched junction bases: 14. Germline V lookup: CDR1 LNHDA, CDR2 SQIVND (reference sequence).